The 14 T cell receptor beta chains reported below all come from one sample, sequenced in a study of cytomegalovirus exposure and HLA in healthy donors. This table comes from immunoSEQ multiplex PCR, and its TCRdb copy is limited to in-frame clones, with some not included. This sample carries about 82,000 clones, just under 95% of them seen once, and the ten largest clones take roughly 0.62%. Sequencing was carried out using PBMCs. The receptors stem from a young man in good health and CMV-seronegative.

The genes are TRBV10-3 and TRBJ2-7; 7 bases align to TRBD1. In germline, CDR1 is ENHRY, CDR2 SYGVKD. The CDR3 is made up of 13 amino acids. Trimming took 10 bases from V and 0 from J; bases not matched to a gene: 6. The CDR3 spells CATRDSGSYEQYF. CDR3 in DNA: TGTGCCACCCGGGACAGCGGCTCCTACGAGCAGTACTTC.

CDR3 amino acids: CASSLQGLASYEQYF. The CDR3 DNA is TGTGCCAGCAGCCTCCAGGGACTAGCATCCTACGAGCAGTACTTC. The chain uses TRBV11-1 and TRBJ2-7; 9 nucleotides align to TRBD2. V was pared by 5 bases and J by 1 base, with 6 bases of the junction left unmatched. This CDR3 comprises 15 residues. Germline V gene lookup returns CDR1 SGHAT and CDR2 FQDESV (reference sequence).

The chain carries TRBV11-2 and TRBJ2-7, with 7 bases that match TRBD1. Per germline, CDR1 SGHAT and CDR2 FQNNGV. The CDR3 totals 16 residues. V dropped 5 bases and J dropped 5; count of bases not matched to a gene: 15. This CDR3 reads CASSLGSNRGINEQYF. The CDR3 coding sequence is TGTGCCAGCAGCCTGGGATCGAACAGGGGTATTAACGAGCAGTACTTC.

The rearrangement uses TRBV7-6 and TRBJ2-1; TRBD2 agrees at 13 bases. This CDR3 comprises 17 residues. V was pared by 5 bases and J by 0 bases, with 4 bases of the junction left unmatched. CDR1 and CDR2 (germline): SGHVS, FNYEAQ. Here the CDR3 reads CASSRTSGSFSYNEQFF. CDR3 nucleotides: TGTGCCAGCAGCCGGACTAGCGGGAGCTTCTCCTACAATGAGCAGTTCTTC.

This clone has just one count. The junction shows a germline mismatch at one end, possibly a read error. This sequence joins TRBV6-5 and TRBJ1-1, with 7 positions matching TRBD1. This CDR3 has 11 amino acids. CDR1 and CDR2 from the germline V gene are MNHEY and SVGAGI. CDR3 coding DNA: TGTGCCAGCAGTTCTGGGACAGCCAGACTTTTT. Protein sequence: CASSSGTARLF.

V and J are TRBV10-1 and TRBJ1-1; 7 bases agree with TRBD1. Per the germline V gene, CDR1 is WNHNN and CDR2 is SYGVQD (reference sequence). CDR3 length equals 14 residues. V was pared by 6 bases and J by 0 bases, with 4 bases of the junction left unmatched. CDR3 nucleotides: TGCGCCAGCAGCCCACAGGGGTTGAACACTGAAGCTTTCTTT. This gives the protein CASSPQGLNTEAFF.

The CDR3 DNA reads TGTGCCAGCAGTCAGCCCCCGGGACAGGGAGAAACAGATACGCAGTATTTT. Protein: CASSQPPGQGETDTQYF. The chain couples TRBV28 to TRBJ2-3; 9 bases are a match to TRBD1. The V segment lost 5 bases and the J segment 3 bases; nucleotides outside the gene matches: 12. Germline lookup yields CDR1 MDHEN and CDR2 SYDVKM. CDR3 length: 17 amino acids.

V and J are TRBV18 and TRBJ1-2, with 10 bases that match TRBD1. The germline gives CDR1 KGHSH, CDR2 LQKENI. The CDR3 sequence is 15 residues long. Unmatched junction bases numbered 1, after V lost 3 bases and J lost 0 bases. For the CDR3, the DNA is TGTGCCAGCTCACCCGACAGGGGGCCTAACTATGGCTACACCTTC. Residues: CASSPDRGPNYGYTF. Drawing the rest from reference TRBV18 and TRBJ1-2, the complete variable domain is NAGVMQNPRHLVRRRGQEARLRCSPMKGHSHVYWYRQLPEEGLKFMVYLQKENIIDESGMPKERFSAEFPKEGPSILRIQQVVRGDSAAYFCASSPDRGPNYGYTFGSGTRLTVV.

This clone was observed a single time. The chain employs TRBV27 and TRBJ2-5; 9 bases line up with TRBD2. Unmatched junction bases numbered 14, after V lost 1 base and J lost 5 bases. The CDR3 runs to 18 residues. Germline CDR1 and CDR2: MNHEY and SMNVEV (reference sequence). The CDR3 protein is CASSLFIPSGAIRETQYF. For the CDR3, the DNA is TGTGCCAGCAGTTTATTCATTCCTAGCGGGGCCATTAGGGAGACCCAGTACTTC.

CDR3 loop: CASSLPSYEQYF. Here the CDR3 DNA reads TGTGCCAGCAGCTTACCGTCCTACGAGCAGTACTTC. The chain joins TRBV11-3 to TRBJ2-7; D call uncertain. The germline V and J ends were trimmed by 2 bases and 1 base, with 3 bases remaining between them. The germline V gene has CDR1 SGHNT and CDR2 YENEEA. The CDR3 length is 12 residues.

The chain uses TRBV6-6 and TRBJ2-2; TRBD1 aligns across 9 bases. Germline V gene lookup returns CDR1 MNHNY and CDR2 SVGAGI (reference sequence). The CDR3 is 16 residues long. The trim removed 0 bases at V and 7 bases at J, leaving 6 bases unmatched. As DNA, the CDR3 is TGTGCCAGCAGTTACTCGGTGACAGGGGGAAGCGGGGAGCTGTTTTTT. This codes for CASSYSVTGGSGELFF.

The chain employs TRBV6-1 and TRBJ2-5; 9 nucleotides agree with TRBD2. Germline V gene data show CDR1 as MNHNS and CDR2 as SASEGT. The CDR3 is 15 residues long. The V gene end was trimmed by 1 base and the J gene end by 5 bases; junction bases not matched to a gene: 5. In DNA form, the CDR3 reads TGTGCCAGCAGTGAAGTTAGCGGGAGCTTGGAGACCCAGTACTTC. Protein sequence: CASSEVSGSLETQYF.

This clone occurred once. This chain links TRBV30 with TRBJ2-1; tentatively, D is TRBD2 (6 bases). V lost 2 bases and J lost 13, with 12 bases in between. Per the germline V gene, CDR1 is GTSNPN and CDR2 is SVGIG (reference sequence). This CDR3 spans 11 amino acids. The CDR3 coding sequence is TGTGCCTGGAGTAAGGGCGGGGTACAGTTCTTC. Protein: CAWSKGGVQFF.

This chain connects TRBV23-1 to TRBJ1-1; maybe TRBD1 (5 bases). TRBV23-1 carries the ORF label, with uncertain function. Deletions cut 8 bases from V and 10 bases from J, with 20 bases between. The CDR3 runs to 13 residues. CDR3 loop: CASVLPTGDGAFF. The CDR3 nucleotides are TGCGCCAGCGTCCTTCCCACGGGGGATGGAGCTTTCTTT.